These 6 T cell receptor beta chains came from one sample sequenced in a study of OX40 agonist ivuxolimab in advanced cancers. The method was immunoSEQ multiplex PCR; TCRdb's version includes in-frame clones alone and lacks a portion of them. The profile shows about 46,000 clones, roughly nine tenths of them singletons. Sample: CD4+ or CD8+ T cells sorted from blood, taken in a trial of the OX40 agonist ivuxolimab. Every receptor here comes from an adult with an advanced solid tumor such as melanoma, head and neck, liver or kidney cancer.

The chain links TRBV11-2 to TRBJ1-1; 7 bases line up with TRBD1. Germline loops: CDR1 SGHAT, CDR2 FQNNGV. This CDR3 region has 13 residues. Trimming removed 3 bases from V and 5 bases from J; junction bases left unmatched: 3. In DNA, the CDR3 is TGTGCCAGCAGCTTTCAGGGGGGAACTGAAGCTTTCTTT. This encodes CASSFQGGTEAFF.

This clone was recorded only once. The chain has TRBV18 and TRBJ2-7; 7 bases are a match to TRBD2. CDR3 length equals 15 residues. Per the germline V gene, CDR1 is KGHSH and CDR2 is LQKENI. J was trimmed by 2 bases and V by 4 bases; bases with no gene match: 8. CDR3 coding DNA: TGTGCCAGCTCACGGGGGGGTTTAAGGACCTACGAGCAGTACTTC. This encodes CASSRGGLRTYEQYF.

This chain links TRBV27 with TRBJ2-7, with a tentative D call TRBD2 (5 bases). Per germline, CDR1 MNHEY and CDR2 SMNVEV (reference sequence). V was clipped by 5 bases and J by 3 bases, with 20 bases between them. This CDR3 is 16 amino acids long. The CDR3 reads CASSPPGSWRSYEQYF. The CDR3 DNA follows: TGTGCCAGCAGTCCCCCGGGGAGCTGGAGGAGCTACGAGCAGTACTTC.

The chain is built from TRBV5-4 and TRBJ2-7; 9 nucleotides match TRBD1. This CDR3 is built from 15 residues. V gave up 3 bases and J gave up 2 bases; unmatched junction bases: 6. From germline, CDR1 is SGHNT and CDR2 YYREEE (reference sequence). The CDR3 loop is CASSSMTGGPYEQYF. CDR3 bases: TGTGCCAGCAGCTCGATGACAGGGGGTCCCTACGAGCAGTACTTC.

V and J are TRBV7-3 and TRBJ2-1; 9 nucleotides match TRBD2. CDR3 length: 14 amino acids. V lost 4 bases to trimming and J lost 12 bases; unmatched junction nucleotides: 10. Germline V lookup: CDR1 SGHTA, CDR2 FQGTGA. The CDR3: CASSSPGLASGQFF. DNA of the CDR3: TGTGCCAGCAGCTCACCGGGACTAGCCTCGGGGCAGTTCTTC.

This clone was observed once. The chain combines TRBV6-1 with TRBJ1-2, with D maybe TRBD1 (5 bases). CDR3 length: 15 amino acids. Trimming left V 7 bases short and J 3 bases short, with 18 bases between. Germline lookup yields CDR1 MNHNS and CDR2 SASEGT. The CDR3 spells CASNLRDRGHYGYTF. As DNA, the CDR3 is TGTGCCAGCAACCTCCGGGACCGCGGACACTATGGCTACACCTTC.